This TCR beta chain was sequenced for a study of CD8 T cells in ankylosing spondylitis. Study-wide results and caveats: Clones linked to disease were reported to show significant enrichment in matched ankylosing spondylitis synovial fluid. Both synovial fluid and blood in reactive arthritis had previously been reported to carry some motif variants. Peripheral blood samples showed relatively rare disease-linked clones, and these clones were CD8+.

About this clonotype: The antigen is unknown.

Quantitative 5'-RACE was performed with molecular barcodes, and it yielded the TCR beta libraries. One entry per CDR3 protein results from TCRdb running MiXCR on the 5' RACE reads. This sample has roughly 30,000 distinct CDR3 sequences, with more than 13% found just once. This clonotype was sampled from a male donor with ankylosing spondylitis or in good health (not recorded which). The specimen was blood.

CDR3 DNA sequence: TGTGCCATCAGGGACAGGGGTTCCTCAGAGACCCAGTACTTC. It yields the protein CAIRDRGSSETQYF. V gene TRBV10-3 combines with J gene TRBJ2-5; 9 positions match TRBD1. The CDR3 consists of 14 residues. Germline V gene sequence: CDR1 ENHRY, CDR2 SYGVKD. After removal of 6 bases from V and 4 bases from J, the junction contained 6 bases not matched to a gene.